This T cell receptor beta chain was documented in a study of T cell repertoires in cytomegalovirus infection. Study context: Public TCR beta signatures were indicative of both CMV infection and a matching HLA type. The study, taken as a whole, reports: CMV-specific TCR beta clonotypes restricted by HLA-C dominated the ex vivo response. Carriage of CMV together with the relevant HLA was identifiable through cumulative public TCR beta family frequency.

TCRdb fed the reads into MiXCR, producing one record per CDR3 protein. The data show hundreds of thousands of distinct CDR3 sequences, about a tenth seen once. As concerns this clonotype: The antigen is unknown.

CDR1 is SGHRS and CDR2 is YFSETQ in the germline V gene. This CDR3 region has 14 residues. The V end lost 4 bases, the J end lost 1 base, and 11 bases lay between the germline ends. The rearrangement joins TRBV5-1 to TRBJ2-5; D is unresolved. Input material: PBMCs. The sequence derives from a human donor in good health (CMV status not recorded). Some clones in this sample may be carry-over from other donors' samples. Here the CDR3 reads CASSSFEVQETQYF. CDR3 in DNA: TGCGCCAGCAGCAGTTTTGAAGTCCAAGAGACCCAGTACTTC.